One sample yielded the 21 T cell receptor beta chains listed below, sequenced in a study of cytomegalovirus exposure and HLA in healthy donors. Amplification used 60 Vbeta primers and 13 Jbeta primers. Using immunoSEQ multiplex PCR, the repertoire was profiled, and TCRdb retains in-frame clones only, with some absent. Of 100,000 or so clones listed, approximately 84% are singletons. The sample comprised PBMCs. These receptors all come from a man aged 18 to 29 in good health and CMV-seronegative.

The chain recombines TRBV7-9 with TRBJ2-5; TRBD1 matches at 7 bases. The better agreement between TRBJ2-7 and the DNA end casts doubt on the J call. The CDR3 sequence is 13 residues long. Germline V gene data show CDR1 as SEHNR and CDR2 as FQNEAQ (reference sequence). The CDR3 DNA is TGTGCCAGCAGCCCCAAGACAGGGTACGAGCAGTACTTC. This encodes CASSPKTGYEQYF.

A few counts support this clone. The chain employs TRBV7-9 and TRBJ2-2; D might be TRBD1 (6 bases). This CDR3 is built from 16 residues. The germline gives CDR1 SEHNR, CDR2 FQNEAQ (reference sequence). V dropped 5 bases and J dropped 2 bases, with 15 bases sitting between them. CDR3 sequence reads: CASSLRTAINTGELFF. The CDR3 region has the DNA TGTGCCAGCAGCCTTAGGACAGCTATAAACACCGGGGAGCTGTTTTTT. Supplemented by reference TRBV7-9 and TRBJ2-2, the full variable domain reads DTGVSQNPRHKITKRGQNVTFRCDPISEHNRLYWYRQTLGQGPEFLTYFQNEAQLEKSRLLSDRFSAERPKGSFSTLEIQRTEQGDSAMYLCASSLRTAINTGELFFGEGSRLTVL.

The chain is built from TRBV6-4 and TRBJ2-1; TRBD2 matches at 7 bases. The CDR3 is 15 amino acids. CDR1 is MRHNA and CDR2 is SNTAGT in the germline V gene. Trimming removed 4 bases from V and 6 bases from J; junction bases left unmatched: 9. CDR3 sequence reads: CASSAGRGGGNEQFF. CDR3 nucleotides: TGTGCCAGCAGTGCCGGGCGGGGCGGGGGCAATGAGCAGTTCTTC.

CDR3 amino acids: CASSQGPITGELFF. The DNA for the CDR3 is TGTGCCAGCAGCCAGGGCCCGATCACCGGGGAGCTGTTTTTT. This chain uses TRBV2 with TRBJ2-2; the D gene is possibly TRBD1 (5 bases). The germline gives CDR1 SNHLY, CDR2 FYNNEI. V shed 6 bases and J shed 4 bases, with 12 bases lying between them. The CDR3 consists of 14 residues.

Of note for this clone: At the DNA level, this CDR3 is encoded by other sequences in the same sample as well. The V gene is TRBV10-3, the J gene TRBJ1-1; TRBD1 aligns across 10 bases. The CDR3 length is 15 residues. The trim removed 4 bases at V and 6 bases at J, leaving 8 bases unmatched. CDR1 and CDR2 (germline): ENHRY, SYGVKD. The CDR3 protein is CAISGHDRGPSEAFF. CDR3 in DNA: TGTGCCATCAGTGGGCATGACAGGGGGCCGTCTGAAGCTTTCTTT.

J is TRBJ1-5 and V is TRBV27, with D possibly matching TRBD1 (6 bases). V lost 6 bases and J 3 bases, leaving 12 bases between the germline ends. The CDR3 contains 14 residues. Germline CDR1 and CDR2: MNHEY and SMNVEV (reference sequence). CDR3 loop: CASRPTGSNQPQHF. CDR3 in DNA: TGTGCCAGCAGACCAACAGGGTCCAATCAGCCCCAGCATTTT.

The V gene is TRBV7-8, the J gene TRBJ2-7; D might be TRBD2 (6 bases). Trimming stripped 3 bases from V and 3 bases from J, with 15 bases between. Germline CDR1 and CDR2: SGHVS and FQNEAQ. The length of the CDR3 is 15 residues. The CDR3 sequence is CASSFSQGSGYEQYF. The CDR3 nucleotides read TGTGCCAGCAGCTTCTCTCAGGGTAGCGGCTACGAGCAGTACTTC.

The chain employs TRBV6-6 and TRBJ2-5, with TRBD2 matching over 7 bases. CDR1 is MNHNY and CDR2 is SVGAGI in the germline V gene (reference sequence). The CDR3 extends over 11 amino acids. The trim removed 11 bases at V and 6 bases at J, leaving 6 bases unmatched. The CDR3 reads CALGGTKTQYF. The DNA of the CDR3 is TGTGCCTTGGGCGGGACTAAGACCCAGTACTTC.

Here the CDR3 DNA reads TGCAACCGACCGGGTGGCCAACCTCAAATTGTGGGTGAAAAACTGTTTTTT. This encodes CNRPGGQPQIVGEKLFF. The chain employs TRBV29-1 and TRBJ1-4; D gene unclear. Germline V CDR1 and CDR2: SQVTM, ANQGSEA. This CDR3 contains 17 residues.

CDR3 in amino acids: CASSEGFQGAPPLHF. CDR3 bases: TGTGCCAGCAGTGAAGGGTTCCAGGGCGCGCCACCCCTCCACTTT. The V call is TRBV2, the J call TRBJ1-6, with TRBD1 as a possible D gene (5 bases). This CDR3 contains 15 residues. Deletions cut 1 base from V and 11 bases from J, with 15 bases between. The germline V gene has CDR1 SNHLY and CDR2 FYNNEI. Variable domain in full (rest from reference TRBV2 and TRBJ1-6): EPEVTQTPSHQVTQMGQEVILRCVPISNHLYFYWYRQILGQKVEFLVSFYNNEISEKSEIFDDQFSVERPDGSNFTLKIRSTKLEDSAMYFCASSEGFQGAPPLHFGNGTRLTVT.

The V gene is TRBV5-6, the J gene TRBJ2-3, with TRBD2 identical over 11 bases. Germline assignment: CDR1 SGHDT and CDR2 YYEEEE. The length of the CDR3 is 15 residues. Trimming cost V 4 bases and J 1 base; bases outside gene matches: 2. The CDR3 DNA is TGTGCCAGCAGCGCGGGACTAGCGGGCACAGATACGCAGTATTTT. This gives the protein CASSAGLAGTDTQYF.

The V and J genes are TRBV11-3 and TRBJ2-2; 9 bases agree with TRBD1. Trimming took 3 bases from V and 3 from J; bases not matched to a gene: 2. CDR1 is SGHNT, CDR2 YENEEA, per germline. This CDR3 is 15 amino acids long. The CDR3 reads CASSFRTGDTGELFF. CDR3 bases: TGTGCCAGCAGCTTCAGGACAGGGGACACCGGGGAGCTGTTTTTT.

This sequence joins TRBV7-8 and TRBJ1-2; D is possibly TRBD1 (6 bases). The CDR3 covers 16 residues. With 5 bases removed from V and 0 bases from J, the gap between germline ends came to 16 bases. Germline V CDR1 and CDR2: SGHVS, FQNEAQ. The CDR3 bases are TGTGCCAGCAGCAAGGACAGCGCCACACCTAACTATGGCTACACCTTC. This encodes CASSKDSATPNYGYTF.

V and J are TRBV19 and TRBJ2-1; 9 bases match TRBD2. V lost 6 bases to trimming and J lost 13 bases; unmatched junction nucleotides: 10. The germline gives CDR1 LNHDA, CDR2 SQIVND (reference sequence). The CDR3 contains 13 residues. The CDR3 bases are TGTGCCAGTAGGGGGTTCCGACTAGCGGATCAGTTCTTC. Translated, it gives CASRGFRLADQFF.

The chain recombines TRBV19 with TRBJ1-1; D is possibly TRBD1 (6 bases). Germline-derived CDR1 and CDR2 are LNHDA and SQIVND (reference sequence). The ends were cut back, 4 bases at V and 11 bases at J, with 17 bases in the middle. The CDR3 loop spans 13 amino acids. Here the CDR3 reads CASSTDRRSAAFF. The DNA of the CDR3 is TGTGCCAGTAGTACCGACAGGCGGTCAGCGGCTTTCTTT.

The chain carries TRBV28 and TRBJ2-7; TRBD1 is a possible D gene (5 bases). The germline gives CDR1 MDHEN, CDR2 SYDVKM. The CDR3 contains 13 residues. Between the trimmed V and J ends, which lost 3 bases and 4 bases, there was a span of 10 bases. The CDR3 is CASSFQGGYEQYF. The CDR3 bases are TGTGCCAGCAGTTTCCAGGGTGGGTACGAGCAGTACTTC.

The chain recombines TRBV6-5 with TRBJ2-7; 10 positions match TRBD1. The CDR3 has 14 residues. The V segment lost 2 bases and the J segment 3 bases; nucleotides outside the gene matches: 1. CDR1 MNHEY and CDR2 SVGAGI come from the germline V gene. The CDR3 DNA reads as TGTGCCAGCAGTTACGGGACAGGGGACTACGAGCAGTACTTC. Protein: CASSYGTGDYEQYF.

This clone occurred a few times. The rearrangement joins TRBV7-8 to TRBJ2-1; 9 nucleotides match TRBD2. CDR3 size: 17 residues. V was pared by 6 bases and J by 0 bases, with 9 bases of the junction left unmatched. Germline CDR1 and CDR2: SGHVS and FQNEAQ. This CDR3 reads CASRLFSGGSSYNEQFF. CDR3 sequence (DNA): TGTGCCAGCAGGTTGTTTAGCGGGGGTAGCTCCTACAATGAGCAGTTCTTC.

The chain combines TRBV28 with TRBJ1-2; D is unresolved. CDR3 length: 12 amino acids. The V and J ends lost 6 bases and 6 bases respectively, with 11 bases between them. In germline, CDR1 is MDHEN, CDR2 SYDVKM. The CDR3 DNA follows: TGTGCCAGCAGGAGATCTGGTAATGGCTACACCTTC. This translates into CASRRSGNGYTF.

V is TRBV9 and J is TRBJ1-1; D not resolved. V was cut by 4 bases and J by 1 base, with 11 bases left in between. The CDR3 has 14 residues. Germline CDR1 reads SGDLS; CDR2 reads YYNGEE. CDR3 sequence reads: CASSSGRENTEAFF. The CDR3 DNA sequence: TGTGCCAGCAGCAGCGGGAGAGAGAACACTGAAGCTTTCTTT.

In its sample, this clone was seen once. This chain's CDR3 is CASSRERYYEQYF. The CDR3, as DNA: TGCGCCAGCAGCCGGGAGCGGTACTACGAGCAGTACTTC. The chain employs TRBV4-3 and TRBJ2-7; TRBD2 might be the D (5 bases). V lost 4 bases, J lost 3 bases, and 10 bases lay in between. Germline loops: CDR1 LGHNA, CDR2 YSLEER. This CDR3 is built from 13 residues.